Each of the 6 T cell receptor beta chains below was sequenced from the same sample in a study of T cell clusters in autoimmune cytopenias (dated by TCRdb to the late 2010s). The data were produced on an Illumina MiSeq. TRB rearrangements were amplified by multiplex PCR using a touch-down protocol with TRB-A and TRB-B primer pools mixed in one tube. TCRdb reprocessed the reads and assigns one entry to each CDR3 protein sequence, leaving out DNA. The data table for this sample lists roughly 7,500 distinct CDR3 sequences. The top ten clonotypes cover 3.5% of the sample. TRB amplification used 200 to 250 ng of peripheral blood genomic DNA, some 38,000 genome equivalents, per sample. The sequenced sample consisted of peripheral blood. These receptor sequences come from a human donor with an autoimmune cytopenia or autoimmune hepatitis (not recorded which).

The chain has TRBV6-6 and TRBJ1-1. Germline-derived CDR1 and CDR2 are MNHNY and SVGAGI (reference sequence). There are 13 residues in the CDR3. This CDR3 is CASSRTAHTEAFF.

V is TRBV11-2 and J is TRBJ2-1. This CDR3 comprises 13 residues. Germline CDR1 reads SGHAT; CDR2 reads FQNNGV. CDR3 residues: CASSLGQDNEQFF.

Its frequency marks this clonotype as medium-sized. The chain recombines TRBV12-3 or TRBV12-4 with TRBJ2-5; TCRdb picks TRBD1, but there is no DNA to check that call. The CDR3 loop spans 14 amino acids. CDR3: CASSLGGNRETQYF.

In terms of frequency, this clonotype is medium-sized. The chain has TRBV20-1 and TRBJ1-5. Germline CDR1 reads DFQATT; CDR2 reads SNEGSKA (reference sequence). This CDR3 has 16 residues. CDR3 sequence reads: CSARVGQFYSNQPQHF.

Considering frequency, this clonotype is medium-sized. V usage is TRBV6-2 or TRBV6-3 and J usage is TRBJ2-1; TCRdb reports TRBD2, a call that lacks DNA to check it against. This CDR3 is built from 15 residues. Germline V CDR1 and CDR2: MNHEY, SVGEGT. CDR3 loop: CASSRTSGVSNEQFF.

The genes are TRBV2 and TRBJ2-1; absent DNA, TCRdb's TRBD2 call cannot be checked. This CDR3 comprises 14 residues. In germline, CDR1 is SNHLY, CDR2 FYNNEI. This CDR3 reads CASSDTRLANEQFF.